This TCR beta chain was documented in a study of blood T cell repertoires in COVID-19. Across the whole study: Specimens from acute and convalescent COVID-19 originated in the United States, Italy and Spain. Nucleic acid was either cDNA or gDNA, and it came from T cells, B-cell-depleted T cells, or PBMCs.

Original handling: Amplified reference gene primers provided the basis for estimating nucleated cell counts. TCRdb keeps only in-frame clones here, not all; method: immunoSEQ multiplex PCR. That table is the source of V, J and clone size, and D and trimming were worked out from the DNA. Counted here are about 64,000 clones, around 80% occurring once; the ten biggest clones make up under 7%. There are 12 residues in the CDR3. Losses at the gene ends were 7 bases for V and 8 bases for J; bases not matched to a gene: 5. Germline loops: CDR1 SQVTM, CDR2 ANQGSEA. The sequence derives from a human donor in a cohort sampled during active COVID-19. The specimen sequenced was peripheral blood. The J gene is TRBJ1-4, the V gene TRBV29-1, with 9 bases fitting TRBD1. CDR3 sequence reads: CSATGGGEKLFF. CDR3 DNA sequence: TGCAGCGCAACAGGGGGCGGCGAAAAACTGTTTTTT.